Below are 16 T cell receptor beta chains sequenced from a single sample in a study of blood T cells in healthy people across ages. Primed by a sample-barcoded 5' primer and a J-beta primer mix, a second PCR proceeded for about 7 to 11 cycles. One entry per CDR3 protein, called by TCRdb with MiXCR from the 5' RACE reads. The sample consists of about 1.6 million distinct CDR3 sequences, about 31% of them appearing once. The sample taken for sequencing was blood. The receptors here all came from a woman aged 30 to 39 in good health.

This clonotype was seen a few times. The rearrangement joins TRBV20-1 to TRBJ2-3; TRBD2 agrees at 12 bases. The CDR3 spans 16 residues. Germline CDR1 DFQATT, CDR2 SNEGSKA (reference sequence). Losses at the gene ends were 0 bases for V and 4 bases for J; bases not matched to a gene: 5. The CDR3, as DNA: TGCAGTGCTAGAGATCAGACTAGCGGGAGCCCAGATACGCAGTATTTT. It yields the protein CSARDQTSGSPDTQYF.

The sample holds many counts of this clonotype. The V and J genes are TRBV29-1 and TRBJ2-1, with 15 positions matching TRBD2. This CDR3 is 14 amino acids long. V lost 7 bases, J lost 7 bases, and 5 bases stayed unmatched. Germline V gene sequence: CDR1 SQVTM, CDR2 ANQGSEA. The CDR3 DNA reads as TGCAGCGGCGCCGGGACTAGCGGGGGGAATGAGCAGTTCTTC. Translated: CSGAGTSGGNEQFF.

The sample holds many counts of this clonotype. This chain links TRBV12-3 or TRBV12-4 with TRBJ2-7; D uncertain. Trimming cost V 7 bases and J 7 bases, with 14 bases left between them. The CDR3 is 12 amino acids. The CDR3 protein is CASTRAPPEQYF. The CDR3 nucleotides read TGTGCCAGCACCCGAGCCCCCCCGGAGCAGTACTTC.

The chain links TRBV5-1 to TRBJ2-2, with a possible D match to TRBD2 (7 bases). Between the trimmed V and J ends, which lost 4 bases and 6 bases, there was a span of 16 bases. CDR1 and CDR2 from the germline V gene are SGHRS and YFSETQ. The CDR3 spans 15 residues. CDR3: CASSHRQGGAGELFF. CDR3 sequence (DNA): TGCGCCAGCAGCCACCGACAAGGGGGGGCCGGGGAGCTGTTTTTT.

The chain has TRBV28 and TRBJ2-4, with D perhaps matching TRBD1 (6 bases). Per germline, CDR1 MDHEN and CDR2 SYDVKM. CDR3 length: 14 residues. V lost 4 bases and J 6 bases, leaving 13 bases between the germline ends. The CDR3 is CASSSFLRGNIQYF. CDR3 nucleotides: TGTGCCAGCAGTTCCTTCCTCAGGGGAAACATTCAGTACTTC.

The V and J genes are TRBV28 and TRBJ2-5, with 8 bases lining up with TRBD1. TRBJ2-7 matches the DNA end more closely, so the J call is doubtful. The CDR3 covers 13 residues. Germline CDR1 MDHEN, CDR2 SYDVKM. Written as DNA, the CDR3 is TGTGCCAGCAGGGCAGGGGGCCGCGACGAGCAGTACTTC. Translation: CASRAGGRDEQYF.

The gene calls are TRBV19 and TRBJ2-1; 7 nucleotides agree with TRBD1. This CDR3 spans 14 amino acids. In germline, CDR1 is LNHDA, CDR2 SQIVND (reference sequence). V trimming: 3 bases; J trimming: 7 bases; junction bases outside the gene matches: 6. CDR3 amino acids: CASSIRGGWNEQFF. CDR3 bases: TGTGCCAGTAGTATTAGAGGGGGCTGGAATGAGCAGTTCTTC.

This clonotype was seen only once. The rearrangement joins TRBV5-1 to TRBJ2-5, with D maybe TRBD1 (6 bases). Germline loops: CDR1 SGHRS, CDR2 YFSETQ. Between the trimmed V and J ends, which lost 4 bases and 5 bases, there was a span of 15 bases. The CDR3 runs to 14 residues. The CDR3 bases are TGCGCCAGCAGCACCGTGAGCAGGGGTGAGACCCAGTACTTC. Translating gives CASSTVSRGETQYF.

This clonotype was counted only a few times. The V call is TRBV29-1, the J call TRBJ2-5, with 7 bases identical to TRBD1. The trim removed 6 bases at V and 5 bases at J, leaving 9 bases unmatched. CDR1 and CDR2 from the germline V gene are SQVTM and ANQGSEA. The CDR3 length is 13 residues. The CDR3 loop is CSVRQGGAETQYF. CDR3 bases: TGCAGCGTCAGACAGGGCGGAGCGGAGACCCAGTACTTC.

V and J are TRBV24-1 and TRBJ2-4; tentative D call: TRBD1 (7 bases). The germline V gene encodes CDR1 KGHDR and CDR2 SFDVKD. CDR3 length equals 11 residues. V gave up 12 bases and J gave up 5 bases, with 10 bases separating them. The CDR3 sequence is CAAGQQNIQYF. CDR3 in DNA: TGTGCCGCGGGACAGCAAAACATTCAGTACTTC.

This clonotype has more than one count but fewer than ten. The V gene is TRBV20-1, the J gene TRBJ2-1; D ambiguous. The ends were cut back, 0 bases at V and 2 bases at J, with 11 bases in the middle. The CDR3 spans 15 residues. The V gene's germline CDR1 is DFQATT and CDR2 SNEGSKA (reference sequence). The CDR3 sequence is CSARDVLGTYNEQFF. CDR3 in DNA: TGCAGTGCTAGAGACGTCTTGGGGACCTACAATGAGCAGTTCTTC.

The gene calls are TRBV21-1 and TRBJ2-7; the tabulated D call, TRBD1, remains unverified against the DNA. TRBV21-1 corresponds to a pseudogene. This CDR3 contains 18 residues. CDR3 sequence reads: CASSKTEGQEQGGNEQYF. The CDR3 DNA is TGTGCCAGCAGCAAAACAGAAGGGCAAGAGCAGGGGGGCAACGAGCAGTACTTC.

The rearrangement joins TRBV20-1 to TRBJ2-7, with D tentatively TRBD2 (6 bases). CDR3 length: 12 residues. The V end was cut by 3 bases, the J end by 5 bases, with 11 bases between. Looked up from germline, CDR1 is DFQATT and CDR2 is SNEGSKA (reference sequence). In DNA, the CDR3 is TGCAGTGCTAGGCGTGGGGAGGACGAGCAGTACTTC. Its translation: CSARRGEDEQYF.

The chain links TRBV21-1 to TRBJ1-1; the D call TRBD1 from the table was never checked on the DNA. TRBV21-1 is given as a pseudogene. The CDR3 consists of 13 residues. In DNA, the CDR3 is TGTGCCAGCTTTATTAGAAGGGGGACTGAAGCTTTCTTT. This translates into CASFIRRGTEAFF.

This clonotype occurred a few times. The chain recombines TRBV6-6 with TRBJ1-5; 9 nucleotides line up with TRBD1. The CDR3 sequence is 17 residues long. Germline CDR1 and CDR2: MNHNY and SVGAGI (reference sequence). Germline trimming cut 0 bases from V and 2 bases from J; bases unmatched to any gene: 5. The CDR3 DNA sequence: TGTGCCAGCAGTTACTCGGGACAGGGAGGTGGCAATCAGCCCCAGCATTTT. It codes for CASSYSGQGGGNQPQHF.

This clonotype has a count of ten or more. The rearrangement links TRBV10-3 to TRBJ2-7; 7 bases map to TRBD1. This CDR3 is built from 15 residues. The V and J ends lost 0 bases and 2 bases, in that order; junction bases with no gene match: 4. The germline gives CDR1 ENHRY, CDR2 SYGVKD. CDR3 residues: CAISESTTGTYEQYF. CDR3 in DNA: TGTGCCATCAGTGAGTCGACGACAGGGACCTACGAGCAGTACTTC.